The 31 T cell receptor beta chains below all came from one sample that was sequenced in a study of T cells in Graves' hyperthyroidism and ophthalmopathy. There were TCR beta CDR3 regions amplified from RNA transcripts. The TCR CDR3 was amplified in a first-round RT-PCR using the HTBI primer set. TCRdb re-analysed the multiplex PCR reads in MiXCR, keeping a single row per CDR3 protein. The repertoire holds roughly 750,000 distinct CDR3 sequences, with roughly 15% as singletons. The sequencing input was blood. The receptors come from a man between 18 and 35 years old with Graves' hyperthyroidism.

This clonotype appeared a few times. The chain has TRBV6-1 and TRBJ2-2; TRBD2 might be the D (5 bases). CDR1 and CDR2 (germline): MNHNS, SASEGT. The CDR3 is 12 residues long. V was trimmed by 6 bases and J by 4 bases, leaving 6 bases between them. CDR3 in DNA: TGTGCCAGCAGGGCGGGCACCGGGGAGCTGTTTTTT. Encoded protein: CASRAGTGELFF.

This clonotype was counted a single time. The V and J genes are TRBV20-1 and TRBJ2-1, with D maybe TRBD2 (6 bases). Germline loops: CDR1 DFQATT, CDR2 SNEGSKA (reference sequence). Trimming shortened V by 0 bases and J by 4 bases, and 16 bases separated the two germline ends. CDR3 length: 16 residues. The DNA of the CDR3 is TGCAGTGCTAGAGAAGTTCGGGAGAGGGGTTACAATGAGCAGTTCTTC. Translation: CSAREVRERGYNEQFF.

Ten or more counts support this clonotype. The chain links TRBV27 to TRBJ1-1, with 7 nucleotides matching TRBD1. From germline, CDR1 is MNHEY and CDR2 SMNVEV (reference sequence). J was trimmed by 4 bases and V by 5 bases; bases with no gene match: 4. The CDR3 is 13 amino acids. The CDR3, as DNA: TGTGCCAGCAGTAGAAACAGGGGCACTGAAGCTTTCTTT. Protein product: CASSRNRGTEAFF.

V gene TRBV2 combines with J gene TRBJ2-1; D is possibly TRBD1 (6 bases). Trimming removed 6 bases from V and 8 bases from J, with 20 bases in between. CDR3 size: 15 residues. From germline, CDR1 is SNHLY and CDR2 FYNNEI. CDR3 sequence reads: CASSVELGRGYEQFF. The CDR3 coding sequence is TGTGCCAGCAGCGTAGAGTTGGGCAGGGGATATGAGCAGTTCTTC.

As for this clonotype: A much larger clone lies one base from this, so it may be a read error. The rearrangement joins TRBV2 to TRBJ1-4; no firm D call. Deletions cut 8 bases from V and 4 bases from J, with 5 bases between. Germline assignment: CDR1 SNHLY and CDR2 FYNNEI. The CDR3 totals 11 residues. In nucleotides, the CDR3 is TGTGCCAGCGGCCGTAATGAAAAACTGTTTTTT. Its protein is CASGRNEKLFF. The variable domain in full, with the rest retrieved from reference TRBV2 and TRBJ1-4, is EPEVTQTPSHQVTQMGQEVILRCVPISNHLYFYWYRQILGQKVEFLVSFYNNEISEKSEIFDDQFSVERPDGSNFTLKIRSTKLEDSAMYFCASGRNEKLFFGSGTQLSVL.

This clonotype occurred many times. The chain joins TRBV7-2 to TRBJ2-1; D unclear. Deletions cut 2 bases from V and 8 bases from J, with 13 bases between. The CDR3 runs to 14 residues. In germline, CDR1 is SGHTA, CDR2 FQGNSA. CDR3 amino acids: CASSLLALSDEQFF. In DNA, the CDR3 is TGTGCCAGCAGCTTACTGGCCCTTTCGGATGAGCAGTTCTTC.

The chain is built from TRBV27 and TRBJ1-6, with D tentatively TRBD1 (5 bases). The CDR3 covers 16 residues. The germline gives CDR1 MNHEY, CDR2 SMNVEV (reference sequence). V was trimmed by 5 bases and J by 7 bases, leaving 18 bases between them. This chain's CDR3 is CASSPLGGHRNSPLHF. The CDR3 nucleotides read TGTGCCAGCAGTCCCCTTGGCGGACACCGAAATTCACCCCTCCACTTT.

The table lists this clonotype with a few counts. The CDR3 bases are TGTGCCAGCAACTCGGGGGGGCCCCAGCATTTT. As protein: CASNSGGPQHF. The genes are TRBV6-1 and TRBJ1-5; a possible D gene is TRBD1 (5 bases). This CDR3 region has 11 residues. CDR1 is MNHNS, CDR2 SASEGT, per germline. Trimming pared 7 bases from V and 9 bases from J, leaving 10 bases between.

There are many counts of this clonotype. CDR3 region: CASSSTEYGQGGDTQYF. CDR3 bases: TGTGCCAGCAGTTCCACTGAATACGGACAGGGTGGAGATACGCAGTATTTT. The chain recombines TRBV6-2 or TRBV6-3 with TRBJ2-3; the match to TRBD1 covers 8 bases. With 4 bases clipped from V and 5 bases from J, the junction kept 14 bases outside the gene matches. CDR1 MNHEY and CDR2 SVGEGT come from the germline V gene. The CDR3 sequence is 17 residues long.

V gene TRBV30 combines with J gene TRBJ2-3; D gene ambiguous. Germline lookup yields CDR1 GTSNPN and CDR2 SVGIG (reference sequence). With 3 bases removed from V and 3 bases from J, the gap between germline ends came to 1 base. This CDR3 region has 10 residues. CDR3 sequence reads: CAWRTDTQYF. CDR3 in DNA: TGTGCCTGGAGGACAGATACGCAGTATTTT.

This clonotype appeared a few times. This may stem from a read error, because a much larger clone lies one nucleotide away. The chain carries TRBV10-3 and TRBJ2-1; D gene unclear. The V end was cut by 0 bases, the J end by 5 bases, with 2 bases between. Germline V gene data show CDR1 as ENHRY and CDR2 as SYGVKD. The CDR3 sequence is 12 residues long. The CDR3 reads CAISESDNEQFF. The CDR3 DNA reads TGTGCCATCAGTGAGTCGGACAATGAGCAGTTCTTC.

The gene calls are TRBV18 and TRBJ1-6, with unresolved D. The CDR3 runs to 13 residues. The germline V gene has CDR1 KGHSH and CDR2 LQKENI. V lost 3 bases and J lost 14, with 14 bases in between. DNA for the CDR3: TGTGCCAGCTCACCGGCTAGAGAGGATTCCCTCCACTTT. It yields the protein CASSPAREDSLHF.

This clonotype was recorded at least ten times. The rearrangement uses TRBV15 and TRBJ1-1; perhaps TRBD1 as D (6 bases). The CDR3 has 15 amino acids. Looked up from germline, CDR1 is LNHNV and CDR2 is YYDKDF (reference sequence). Trimming pared 5 bases from V and 3 bases from J, leaving 16 bases between. DNA of the CDR3: TGTGCCACCAGCTACCTGGGGGCAGGGGACACTGAAGCTTTCTTT. It yields the protein CATSYLGAGDTEAFF.

This chain uses TRBV13 with TRBJ2-1, with D hard to call. CDR3 size: 15 residues. Germline assignment: CDR1 PRHDT and CDR2 FYEKMQ (reference sequence). V lost 3 bases and J lost 4, with 13 bases in between. CDR3 coding DNA: TGTGCCAGCAGCTTGGGTTCTTCTCTTTACAATGAGCAGTTCTTC. Translating it yields CASSLGSSLYNEQFF.

This chain connects TRBV9 to TRBJ2-1; D may be TRBD1 or TRBD2 (5 bases each). CDR1 and CDR2 (germline): SGDLS, YYNGEE. CDR3 size: 15 residues. Trimming removed 4 bases from V and 8 bases from J, with 19 bases in between. This chain's CDR3 is CASSPERGARYEQFF. CDR3 DNA: TGTGCCAGCAGCCCAGAGAGAGGGGCGCGGTATGAGCAGTTCTTC.

The chain employs TRBV5-6 and TRBJ2-7; TRBD1 agrees at 7 bases. The J segment lost 3 bases and the V segment lost 0 bases, leaving 6 bases of the junction unmatched. Germline V gene lookup returns CDR1 SGHDT and CDR2 YYEEEE. The CDR3 extends over 15 amino acids. Written as DNA, the CDR3 is TGTGCCAGCAGCTTGGTCTGGACAGGTAACTACGAGCAGTACTTC. Translation gives CASSLVWTGNYEQYF.

The sample holds one count of this clonotype. Given a much more abundant clone one base away, this may be a read error. This CDR3 is missing its conserved last phenylalanine or tryptophan, likely due to a read error. The gene calls are TRBV7-6 and TRBJ2-2; TRBD1 or TRBD2 may be the D gene (5 bases each). V lost 1 base and J lost 1, with 10 bases in between. Germline V gene lookup returns CDR1 SGHVS and CDR2 FNYEAQ. The CDR3 runs to 16 residues. The CDR3: CASSLVRAGNTGELFS. CDR3 DNA: TGTGCCAGCAGCTTAGTCAGGGCGGGGAACACCGGGGAGCTGTTTTCT.

This clonotype was counted many times. The chain links TRBV30 to TRBJ2-5; tentative D call: TRBD1 (5 bases). V was trimmed by 4 bases and J by 5 bases, leaving 8 bases between them. This CDR3 has 11 amino acids. Per germline, CDR1 GTSNPN and CDR2 SVGIG (reference sequence). CDR3 residues: CAWTGLETQYF. The CDR3 nucleotides read TGTGCCTGGACAGGGTTGGAGACCCAGTACTTC.

The table lists this clonotype with many counts. The chain couples TRBV28 to TRBJ1-5; no reliable D call. V was shortened by 6 bases and J by 2 bases, with 14 bases between the two germline ends. The CDR3 extends over 15 amino acids. The V gene's germline CDR1 is MDHEN and CDR2 SYDVKM. CDR3 region: CASRSHSDGNQPQHF. The CDR3 bases are TGTGCCAGCAGATCCCACAGTGATGGCAATCAGCCCCAGCATTTT.

This clonotype was detected only a few times. The chain couples TRBV12-3 or TRBV12-4 to TRBJ2-1; 7 bases align to TRBD1. The ends lost 6 bases at V and 8 bases at J; junction bases unmatched: 13. This CDR3 is 15 amino acids long. As DNA, the CDR3 is TGTGCCAGCAGCCCGGGACAGAGGGCGGTATATGAGCAGTTCTTC. Protein: CASSPGQRAVYEQFF.

In this sample, this clonotype turned up a few times. The V and J genes are TRBV9 and TRBJ2-1; D might be TRBD2 (5 bases). The V gene lost 0 bases and the J gene lost 4 bases, with 8 bases spanning the gap. CDR1 and CDR2 (germline): SGDLS, YYNGEE. The length of the CDR3 is 14 residues. The CDR3 spells CASSVASLYNEQFF. CDR3 coding DNA: TGTGCCAGCAGCGTAGCTAGCCTATACAATGAGCAGTTCTTC.

The V gene is TRBV30, the J gene TRBJ1-4, with D possibly TRBD1 on 5 matching bases. This CDR3 is built from 15 residues. Germline CDR1 is GTSNPN and CDR2 is SVGIG (reference sequence). Trimming stripped 1 base from V and 8 bases from J, with 17 bases between. Here the CDR3 reads CAWSAIQGWGEKLFF. CDR3 sequence (DNA): TGTGCCTGGAGTGCGATACAAGGGTGGGGCGAAAAACTGTTTTTT.

This clonotype has at least ten counts. The chain recombines TRBV10-3 with TRBJ2-7; TRBD2 is a possible D gene (6 bases). V dropped 6 bases and J dropped 2 bases, with 14 bases sitting between them. Germline lookup yields CDR1 ENHRY and CDR2 SYGVKD. This CDR3 region has 14 residues. Written as DNA, the CDR3 is TGTGCCATCAGGGGATCGGGGGATACCTACGAGCAGTACTTC. Protein: CAIRGSGDTYEQYF.

This clonotype came up a few times. V is TRBV20-1 and J is TRBJ2-3; D is uncertain. V was pared by 3 bases and J by 6 bases, with 10 bases between. The CDR3 length is 12 residues. CDR1 DFQATT and CDR2 SNEGSKA come from the germline V gene (reference sequence). The DNA of the CDR3 is TGCAGTGCTAGGCACCCTTCGGATACGCAGTATTTT. It codes for CSARHPSDTQYF.

This clonotype was observed at least ten times. V gene TRBV28 combines with J gene TRBJ2-7; TRBD2 matches 7 bases. This CDR3 is 14 amino acids long. The V and J ends lost 6 bases and 2 bases, in that order; junction bases with no gene match: 7. CDR1 and CDR2 (germline): MDHEN, SYDVKM. The CDR3 loop reads CASSPGREPYEQYF. The CDR3 nucleotides read TGTGCCAGCAGCCCGGGGCGGGAGCCCTACGAGCAGTACTTC.

This sequence joins TRBV19 and TRBJ2-7, with D perhaps matching TRBD2 (6 bases). Trimming removed 6 bases at V and 6 bases at J, with 15 bases between. The V gene's germline CDR1 is LNHDA and CDR2 SQIVND (reference sequence). The CDR3 has 13 residues. CDR3 sequence reads: CASSPGLLAEQYF. CDR3 nucleotide sequence: TGTGCCAGTAGCCCGGGACTTCTAGCCGAGCAGTACTTC.

This clonotype was counted ten times or more. The chain recombines TRBV12-3 or TRBV12-4 with TRBJ1-1; D is uncertain. This CDR3 contains 14 residues. The V and J ends lost 4 bases and 7 bases respectively, with 16 bases between them. The CDR3 nucleotides are TGTGCCAGCAGTTGGGGAGGGAAGGTGGGTGAAGCTTTCTTT. Translation gives CASSWGGKVGEAFF.

The chain joins TRBV12-3 or TRBV12-4 to TRBJ2-1; D gene uncertain. V was pared by 1 base and J by 9 bases, with 7 bases between. The CDR3 length is 12 residues. CDR3 nucleotide sequence: TGTGCCAGCAGTTTAGAGGAAATTGAGCAGTTCTTC. Translation: CASSLEEIEQFF.

This clonotype was seen ten or more times. V is TRBV7-2 and J is TRBJ2-3; no firm D call. The V and J ends lost 5 bases and 5 bases respectively, with 11 bases between them. Germline assignment: CDR1 SGHTA and CDR2 FQGNSA. This CDR3 region has 13 residues. CDR3 residues: CASSPGARDTQYF. The CDR3 DNA is TGTGCCAGCAGCCCCGGTGCTCGAGATACGCAGTATTTT.

In DNA form, the CDR3 reads TGTGCCACCAGCAGAGAAGGGTTAGCTGGCGGGGAGCTGTTTTTT. Translated: CATSREGLAGGELFF. This rearrangement joins TRBV15 to TRBJ2-2; D unresolved. The CDR3 runs 15 residues. V shed 0 bases and J shed 7 bases, with 12 bases lying between them. Germline CDR1 is LNHNV and CDR2 is YYDKDF (reference sequence).

This clonotype has at least ten counts. The chain joins TRBV20-1 to TRBJ2-2, with 9 bases fitting TRBD1. This CDR3 has 14 amino acids. V lost 6 bases and J lost 5; bases outside the gene matches: 7. CDR1 is DFQATT and CDR2 is SNEGSKA in the germline V gene (reference sequence). The CDR3 nucleotides are TGCAGTGCGCCGGGACAGGGCTATACCGGGGAGCTGTTTTTT. It is translated as CSAPGQGYTGELFF.